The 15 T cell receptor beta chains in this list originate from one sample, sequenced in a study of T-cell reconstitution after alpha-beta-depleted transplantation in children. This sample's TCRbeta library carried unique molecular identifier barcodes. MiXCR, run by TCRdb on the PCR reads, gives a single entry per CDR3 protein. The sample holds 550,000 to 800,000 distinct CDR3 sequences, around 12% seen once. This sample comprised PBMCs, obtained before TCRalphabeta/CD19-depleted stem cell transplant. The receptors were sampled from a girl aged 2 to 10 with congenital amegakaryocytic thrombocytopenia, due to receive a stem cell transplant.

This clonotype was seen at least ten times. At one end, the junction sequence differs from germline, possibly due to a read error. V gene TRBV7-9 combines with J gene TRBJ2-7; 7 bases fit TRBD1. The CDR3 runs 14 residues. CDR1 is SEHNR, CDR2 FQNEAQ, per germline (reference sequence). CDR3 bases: TGTGCCAGCAGCTTAACAGGGGCCTCCAACGAGCAGTACTTC. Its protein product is CASSLTGASNEQYF.

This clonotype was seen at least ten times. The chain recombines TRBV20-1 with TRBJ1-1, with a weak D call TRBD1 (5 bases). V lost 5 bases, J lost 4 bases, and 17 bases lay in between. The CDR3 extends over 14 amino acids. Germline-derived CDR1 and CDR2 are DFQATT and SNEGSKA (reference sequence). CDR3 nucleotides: TGCAGTGCTTTGACCGAAGGGGCGGGCACTGAAGCTTTCTTT. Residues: CSALTEGAGTEAFF.

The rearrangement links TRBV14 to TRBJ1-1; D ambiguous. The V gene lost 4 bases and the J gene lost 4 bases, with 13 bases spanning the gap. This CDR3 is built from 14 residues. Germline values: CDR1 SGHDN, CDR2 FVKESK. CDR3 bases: TGTGCCAGCAGCCTAAATACGGTATCCACTGAAGCTTTCTTT. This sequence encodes CASSLNTVSTEAFF.

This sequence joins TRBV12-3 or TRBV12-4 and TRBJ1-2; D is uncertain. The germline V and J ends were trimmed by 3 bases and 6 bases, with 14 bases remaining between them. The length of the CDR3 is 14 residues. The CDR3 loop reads CASSLRRSVDGYTF. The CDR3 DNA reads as TGTGCCAGCAGTTTGCGGAGGTCTGTAGATGGCTACACCTTC.

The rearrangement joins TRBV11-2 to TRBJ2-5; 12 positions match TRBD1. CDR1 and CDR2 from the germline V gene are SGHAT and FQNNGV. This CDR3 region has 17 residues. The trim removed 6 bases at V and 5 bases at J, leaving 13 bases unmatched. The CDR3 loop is CASRPIRDRGRFETQYF. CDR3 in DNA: TGTGCCAGCAGGCCAATCAGGGACAGGGGGCGCTTTGAGACCCAGTACTTC.

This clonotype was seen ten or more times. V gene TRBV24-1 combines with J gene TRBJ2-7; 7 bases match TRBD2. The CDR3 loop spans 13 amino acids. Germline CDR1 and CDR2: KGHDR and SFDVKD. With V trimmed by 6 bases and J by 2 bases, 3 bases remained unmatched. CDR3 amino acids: CATSSGITYEQYF. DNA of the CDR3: TGTGCCACCAGTAGCGGGATTACCTACGAGCAGTACTTC.

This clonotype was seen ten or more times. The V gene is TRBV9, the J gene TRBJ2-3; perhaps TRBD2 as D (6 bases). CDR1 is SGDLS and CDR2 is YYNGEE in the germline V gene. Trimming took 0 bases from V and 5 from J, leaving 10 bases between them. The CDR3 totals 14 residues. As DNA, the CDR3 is TGTGCCAGCAGCGTAGGACTAGAACAAGATACGCAGTATTTT. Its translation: CASSVGLEQDTQYF.

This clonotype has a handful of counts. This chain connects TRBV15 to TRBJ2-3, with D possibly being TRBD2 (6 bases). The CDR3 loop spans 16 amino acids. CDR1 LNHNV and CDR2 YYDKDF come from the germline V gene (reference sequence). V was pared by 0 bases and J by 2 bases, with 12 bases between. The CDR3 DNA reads TGTGCCACCAGCAGAGAGTTGGCGGGACCCACAGATACGCAGTATTTT. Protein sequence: CATSRELAGPTDTQYF.

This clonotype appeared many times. CDR3 coding DNA: TGTGCCAGCAGCTTAGTGGTTAGTGTGGTCGGTGAGCAGTTCTTC. This sequence encodes CASSLVVSVVGEQFF. This sequence joins TRBV7-2 and TRBJ2-1; D is unresolved. V lost 1 base and J lost 9, with 16 bases in between. The CDR3 spans 15 residues. Looked up from germline, CDR1 is SGHTA and CDR2 is FQGNSA.

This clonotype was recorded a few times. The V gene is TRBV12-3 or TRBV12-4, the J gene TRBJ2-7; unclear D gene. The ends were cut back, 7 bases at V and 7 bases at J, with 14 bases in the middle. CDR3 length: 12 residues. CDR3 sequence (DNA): TGTGCCAGCAAGGCGGACCCCTCAGAGCAGTACTTC. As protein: CASKADPSEQYF.

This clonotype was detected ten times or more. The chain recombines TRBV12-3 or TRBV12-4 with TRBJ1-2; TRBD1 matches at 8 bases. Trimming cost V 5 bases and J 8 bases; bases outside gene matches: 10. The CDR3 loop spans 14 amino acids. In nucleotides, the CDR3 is TGTGCCAGCAGTAAACCGACAGGGGAGGAAGGCTACACCTTC. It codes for CASSKPTGEEGYTF.

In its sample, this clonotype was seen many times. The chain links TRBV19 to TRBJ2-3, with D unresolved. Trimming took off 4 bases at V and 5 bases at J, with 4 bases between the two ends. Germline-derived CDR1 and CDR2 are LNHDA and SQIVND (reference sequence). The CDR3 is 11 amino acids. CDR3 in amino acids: CASSTRDTQYF. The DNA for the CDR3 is TGTGCCAGTAGTACTAGAGATACGCAGTATTTT.

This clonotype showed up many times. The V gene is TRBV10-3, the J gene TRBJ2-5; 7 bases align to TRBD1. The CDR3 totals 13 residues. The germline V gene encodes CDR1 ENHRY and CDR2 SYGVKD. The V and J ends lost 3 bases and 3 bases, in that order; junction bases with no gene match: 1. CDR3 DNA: TGTGCCATCAGTGAAGGACAGGAAGAGACCCAGTACTTC. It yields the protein CAISEGQEETQYF.

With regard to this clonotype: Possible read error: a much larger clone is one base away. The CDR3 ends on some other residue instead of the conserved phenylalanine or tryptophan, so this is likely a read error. The CDR3 is CASSYPGYNEQFL. The CDR3 nucleotides read TGCGCCAGCAGCTACCCGGGCTACAATGAGCAGTTCCTC. This chain links TRBV5-1 with TRBJ2-1; the D is unclear. CDR3 length equals 13 residues. V was cut by 3 bases and J by 3 bases, with 7 bases left in between. Looked up from germline, CDR1 is SGHRS and CDR2 is YFSETQ.

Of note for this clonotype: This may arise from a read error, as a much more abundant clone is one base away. The CDR3 spells CAWSSGVRDNEQFF. CDR3 nucleotides: TGTGCCTGGAGTTCAGGGGTCAGGGACAATGAGCAGTTCTTC. The chain combines TRBV30 with TRBJ2-1; D perhaps matches TRBD1 (6 bases). V was clipped by 2 bases and J by 5 bases, with 13 bases between them. The CDR3 length is 14 residues. CDR1 GTSNPN and CDR2 SVGIG come from the germline V gene (reference sequence).